The 28 T cell receptor beta chains below come from one sample, sequenced in a study of T cell responses to AZD1222 COVID-19 vaccine. TCRdb's copy holds only in-frame clones and misses some; the assay was immunoSEQ multiplex PCR. The profile shows tens of thousands of clones, roughly 91% of them singletons. The specimen was peripheral blood, collected on day 0 of AZD1222 vaccination. Receptors were obtained from an adult in good health.

This sequence joins TRBV6-4 and TRBJ2-2; D is undetermined. CDR3 length: 13 residues. Germline CDR1 reads MRHNA; CDR2 reads SNTAGT. The ends were cut back, 6 bases at V and 1 base at J, with 6 bases in the middle. The CDR3 is CASSSENTGELFF. The CDR3 nucleotides are TGTGCCAGCAGCTCCGAGAACACCGGGGAGCTGTTTTTT.

By sample fraction, this clone is medium-sized. This chain joins TRBV28 and TRBJ2-7, with D possibly TRBD2 on 6 matching bases. Germline V gene data show CDR1 as MDHEN and CDR2 as SYDVKM. Between the trimmed V and J ends, which lost 4 bases and 7 bases, there was a span of 20 bases. The CDR3 totals 15 residues. DNA for the CDR3: TGTGCCAGCAGTTCACCGCGGGGACGGCCTTTGGAGCAGTACTTC. This gives the protein CASSSPRGRPLEQYF.

The rearrangement uses TRBV29-1 and TRBJ2-1; 8 bases are shared with TRBD1. In germline, CDR1 is SQVTM, CDR2 ANQGSEA. This CDR3 has 12 amino acids. Trimming cost V 7 bases and J 9 bases; bases outside gene matches: 8. CDR3 DNA: TGCAGCGCTGGGACAGGACCCAGTGAGCAGTTCTTC. Translated, it gives CSAGTGPSEQFF.

The chain links TRBV18 to TRBJ2-1; D ambiguous. The ends were cut back, 1 base at V and 7 bases at J, with 8 bases in the middle. CDR1 is KGHSH and CDR2 is LQKENI in the germline V gene. The CDR3 is made up of 13 amino acids. CDR3 loop: CASSPLRGNEQFF. The CDR3 DNA reads TGTGCCAGCTCACCACTGCGTGGGAATGAGCAGTTCTTC.

This clone appeared a few times. The rearrangement links TRBV19 to TRBJ1-4; TRBD1 aligns across 7 bases. V was pared by 6 bases and J by 8 bases, with 9 bases of the junction left unmatched. The CDR3 extends over 14 amino acids. Germline lookup yields CDR1 LNHDA and CDR2 SQIVND (reference sequence). The CDR3 coding sequence is TGTGCCAGTAGGTCCGGGACAGAACGAGAAAAACTGTTTTTT. This translates into CASRSGTEREKLFF.

The chain employs TRBV4-1 and TRBJ2-2; unclear D gene. Trimming removed 0 bases at V and 6 bases at J, with 11 bases between. Per germline, CDR1 MGHRA and CDR2 YSYEKL. The CDR3 length is 15 residues. The DNA for the CDR3 is TGCGCCAGCAGCCAAGAGTCGGCGACGGCCGGGGAGCTGTTTTTT. This codes for CASSQESATAGELFF.

The V and J genes are TRBV6-5 and TRBJ1-6, with D tentatively TRBD1 (6 bases). The CDR3 is made up of 14 amino acids. Germline assignment: CDR1 MNHEY and CDR2 SVGAGI. The V end lost 4 bases, the J end lost 7 bases, and 11 bases lay between the germline ends. CDR3 in DNA: TGTGCCAGCAGTTGGGGACACGGGAATTCACCCCTCCACTTT. This sequence encodes CASSWGHGNSPLHF.

The rearrangement uses TRBV4-1 and TRBJ2-3; D unclear. V lost 0 bases, J lost 9 bases, and 10 bases lay in between. The CDR3 covers 13 residues. CDR1 and CDR2 from the germline V gene are MGHRA and YSYEKL. The CDR3, as DNA: TGCGCCAGCAGCCAAGAAGTGGGGATGACGCAGTATTTT. It encodes CASSQEVGMTQYF.

The chain employs TRBV7-9 and TRBJ2-7, with a possible D match to TRBD2 (7 bases). The V gene's germline CDR1 is SEHNR and CDR2 FQNEAQ (reference sequence). The CDR3 is 15 residues long. Trimming took 1 base from V and 3 from J, leaving 13 bases between them. The CDR3 protein is CASSLEGGFRYEQYF. CDR3 nucleotide sequence: TGTGCCAGCAGCTTAGAGGGGGGGTTTCGCTACGAGCAGTACTTC.

This clone was seen only once. The V gene is TRBV27, the J gene TRBJ2-3; 8 positions agree with TRBD1. V was clipped by 8 bases and J by 3 bases; unmatched bases: 10. Germline CDR1 reads MNHEY; CDR2 reads SMNVEV (reference sequence). The CDR3 covers 15 residues. In DNA form, the CDR3 reads TGTGCCAGCCGCCCTGGACAGGGCTGGACAGATACGCAGTATTTT. This encodes CASRPGQGWTDTQYF.

The gene calls are TRBV28 and TRBJ2-7; no firm D call. Germline V gene data show CDR1 as MDHEN and CDR2 as SYDVKM. Trimming took 1 base from V and 2 from J, leaving 12 bases between them. The CDR3 has 15 amino acids. CDR3 bases: TGTGCCAGCAGTTTATTCCCGTCCACCGCCTACGAGCAGTACTTC. Protein product: CASSLFPSTAYEQYF. Full variable domain (missing parts from reference TRBV28 and TRBJ2-7): DVKVTQSSRYLVKRTGEKVFLECVQDMDHENMFWYRQDPGLGLRLIYFSYDVKMKEKGDIPEGYSVSREKKERFSLILESASTNQTSMYLCASSLFPSTAYEQYFGPGTRLTVT.

This rearrangement joins TRBV3-1 (or the pseudogene TRBV3-2) to TRBJ1-4; perhaps TRBD1 as D (6 bases). This CDR3 has 17 residues. Trimming took 2 bases from V and 6 from J, leaving 19 bases between them. Germline assignment: CDR1 LGHDT and CDR2 YNNKEL (reference sequence). The CDR3 reads CASSQSVARPGDEKLFF. The CDR3 DNA is TGTGCCAGCAGCCAATCAGTTGCAAGGCCAGGGGATGAAAAACTGTTTTTT.

This sequence joins TRBV27 and TRBJ2-7, with TRBD2 identical over 7 bases. Germline CDR1 MNHEY, CDR2 SMNVEV (reference sequence). The CDR3 runs to 19 residues. The junction had 21 bases not matched to a gene; V was cut back by 5 bases and J by 2 bases. The CDR3 sequence is CASSLYRTLRKREAYEQYF. DNA of the CDR3: TGTGCCAGCAGTCTATACCGGACCCTGAGGAAACGGGAGGCCTACGAGCAGTACTTC.

The gene calls are TRBV4-1 and TRBJ2-3; 10 bases line up with TRBD2. Germline CDR1 is MGHRA and CDR2 is YSYEKL. This CDR3 contains 18 residues. V trimming: 1 base; J trimming: 2 bases; junction bases outside the gene matches: 9. DNA for the CDR3: TGCGCCAGCAGCCAAGCCCCCGCTAGCGGGAGATCCACAGATACGCAGTATTTT. Its translation: CASSQAPASGRSTDTQYF.

The V call is TRBV5-6, the J call TRBJ1-2; D unresolved. This CDR3 is 17 amino acids long. Germline CDR1 SGHDT, CDR2 YYEEEE. Trimming cost V 4 bases and J 0 bases, with 19 bases left between them. As DNA, the CDR3 is TGTGCCAGCAGCCCGGGGAGATATGGGCAGCCTAACTATGGCTACACCTTC. This encodes CASSPGRYGQPNYGYTF. Variable domain in full (rest from reference TRBV5-6 and TRBJ1-2): DAGVTQSPTHLIKTRGQQVTLRCSPKSGHDTVSWYQQALGQGPQFIFQYYEEEERQRGNFPDRFSGHQFPNYSSELNVNALLLGDSALYLCASSPGRYGQPNYGYTFGSGTRLTVV.

Only a few counts were recorded for this clone. This sequence joins TRBV5-8 and TRBJ1-4, with D possibly being TRBD1 (5 bases). V was pared by 3 bases and J by 6 bases, with 18 bases between. The germline CDR1 and CDR2 sequences are SGHTS and YDEGEE. CDR3 size: 16 residues. The CDR3 sequence: CASSYGTPGRDEKLFF. CDR3 sequence (DNA): TGTGCCAGCAGCTACGGGACGCCGGGTCGAGATGAAAAACTGTTTTTT.

The V and J genes are TRBV28 and TRBJ1-1, with unresolved D. Germline V gene sequence: CDR1 MDHEN, CDR2 SYDVKM. The CDR3 has 17 residues. Trimming cost V 1 base and J 4 bases, with 19 bases left between them. CDR3 protein: CASSLSPLSLVGTEAFF. DNA of the CDR3: TGTGCCAGCAGTTTATCTCCACTGAGTCTGGTGGGCACTGAAGCTTTCTTT.

As regards this clone: A junction end diverges from the germline sequence, so it may reflect a read error. V usage is TRBV7-8 and J usage is TRBJ1-4; D gene uncertain. CDR1 SGHVS and CDR2 FQNEAQ come from the germline V gene. This CDR3 has 14 residues. CDR3 sequence (DNA): TGTGCCAGCAGCCTAGCTGCAACTAATGAAAAACTGTTTTTT. Its protein is CASSLAATNEKLFF.

The rearrangement links TRBV6-1 to TRBJ2-3; D possibly corresponds to TRBD2 (7 bases). CDR1 is MNHNS and CDR2 is SASEGT in the germline V gene. V lost 1 base and J lost 4, with 12 bases in between. This CDR3 spans 15 amino acids. The DNA for the CDR3 is TGTGCCAGCAGTGAAGGAGGGGGGGGTGCAGATACGCAGTATTTT. As protein: CASSEGGGGADTQYF.

The V and J genes are TRBV19 and TRBJ1-3, with a weak D call TRBD1 (6 bases). Germline lookup yields CDR1 LNHDA and CDR2 SQIVND (reference sequence). The CDR3 length is 15 residues. CDR3 in amino acids: CGSRDTGTSGNTIYF. As DNA, the CDR3 is TGTGGCTCGCGGGACACAGGGACCTCTGGAAACACCATATATTTT. The full variable domain, rest sourced from reference TRBV19 and TRBJ1-3, is DGGITQSPKYLFRKEGQNVTLSCEQNLNHDAMYWYRQDPGQGLRLIYYSQIVNDFQKGDIAEGYSVSREKKESFPLTVTSAQKNPTAFYLCGSRDTGTSGNTIYFGEGSWLTVV.

This clone was recorded once. The rearrangement links TRBV6-5 to TRBJ2-1, with D hard to call. V lost 4 bases and J lost 1, with 11 bases in between. The CDR3 sequence is 15 residues long. Germline assignment: CDR1 MNHEY and CDR2 SVGAGI. CDR3 sequence: CASSSPRWSYNEQFF. CDR3 DNA: TGTGCCAGCAGTTCACCCCGCTGGTCCTACAATGAGCAGTTCTTC.

The chain recombines TRBV6-5 with TRBJ2-2; D possibly corresponds to TRBD1 (6 bases). The CDR3 contains 15 residues. CDR1 and CDR2 from the germline V gene are MNHEY and SVGAGI. Trimming took off 6 bases at V and 0 bases at J, with 11 bases between the two ends. CDR3 coding DNA: TGTGCCAGCAGATCCGGGACAACGAACACCGGGGAGCTGTTTTTT. The encoded protein is CASRSGTTNTGELFF.

V gene TRBV10-3 combines with J gene TRBJ1-5, with D unresolved. In germline, CDR1 is ENHRY, CDR2 SYGVKD. The V gene lost 8 bases and the J gene lost 5 bases, with 19 bases spanning the gap. The CDR3 consists of 15 residues. CDR3 amino acids: CAIPACAWVYQPQHF. For the CDR3, the DNA is TGTGCCATCCCCGCGTGTGCGTGGGTTTATCAGCCCCAGCATTTT.

V usage is TRBV5-1 and J usage is TRBJ2-2, with 7 bases lining up with TRBD2. The V gene end was trimmed by 5 bases and the J gene end by 4 bases; junction bases not matched to a gene: 5. CDR1 and CDR2 from the germline V gene are SGHRS and YFSETQ. CDR3 length: 14 residues. The chain's CDR3 is CASRYSSGTGELFF. CDR3 coding DNA: TGCGCCAGCAGATATTCTAGCGGCACCGGGGAGCTGTTTTTT. The full variable domain, in which reference TRBV5-1 and TRBJ2-2 provide the parts outside the CDR3, is KAGVTQTPRYLIKTRGQQVTLSCSPISGHRSVSWYQQTPGQGLQFLFEYFSETQRNKGNFPGRFSGRQFSNSRSEMNVSTLELGDSALYLCASRYSSGTGELFFGEGSRLTVL.

The genes are TRBV2 and TRBJ2-7, with D unclear. Germline CDR1 reads SNHLY; CDR2 reads FYNNEI. The V end was cut by 6 bases, the J end by 6 bases, with 9 bases between. This CDR3 spans 11 amino acids. The CDR3 region has the DNA TGTGCCAGCAGCGTAGGGTTCGAGCAGTACTTC. The encoded protein is CASSVGFEQYF.

The J gene is TRBJ1-4, the V gene TRBV7-9; TRBD1 matches at 7 bases. The germline gives CDR1 SEHNR, CDR2 FQNEAQ (reference sequence). The length of the CDR3 is 15 residues. The ends lost 5 bases at V and 7 bases at J; junction bases unmatched: 10. CDR3 DNA sequence: TGTGCCAGCAGCCTAGACAGGGACGGGCCTGAAAAACTGTTTTTT. Encoded protein: CASSLDRDGPEKLFF.

The chain employs TRBV18 and TRBJ2-7; the D gene is possibly TRBD1 (5 bases). Per the germline V gene, CDR1 is KGHSH and CDR2 is LQKENI. The CDR3 loop spans 14 amino acids. Trimming pared 1 base from V and 4 bases from J, leaving 11 bases between. The CDR3 DNA sequence: TGTGCCAGCTCACCACAACAGGATGGATACGAGCAGTACTTC. Its protein product is CASSPQQDGYEQYF. The variable domain in full, with the rest retrieved from reference TRBV18 and TRBJ2-7, is NAGVMQNPRHLVRRRGQEARLRCSPMKGHSHVYWYRQLPEEGLKFMVYLQKENIIDESGMPKERFSAEFPKEGPSILRIQQVVRGDSAAYFCASSPQQDGYEQYFGPGTRLTVT.

This clone was seen only a few times. The gene calls are TRBV5-1 and TRBJ1-3; D gene ambiguous. CDR1 is SGHRS and CDR2 is YFSETQ in the germline V gene. Trimming shortened V by 4 bases and J by 0 bases, and 11 bases separated the two germline ends. The CDR3 consists of 15 residues. The CDR3 loop reads CASSPWGYSGNTIYF. Written as DNA, the CDR3 is TGCGCCAGCAGCCCCTGGGGTTACTCTGGAAACACCATATATTTT.